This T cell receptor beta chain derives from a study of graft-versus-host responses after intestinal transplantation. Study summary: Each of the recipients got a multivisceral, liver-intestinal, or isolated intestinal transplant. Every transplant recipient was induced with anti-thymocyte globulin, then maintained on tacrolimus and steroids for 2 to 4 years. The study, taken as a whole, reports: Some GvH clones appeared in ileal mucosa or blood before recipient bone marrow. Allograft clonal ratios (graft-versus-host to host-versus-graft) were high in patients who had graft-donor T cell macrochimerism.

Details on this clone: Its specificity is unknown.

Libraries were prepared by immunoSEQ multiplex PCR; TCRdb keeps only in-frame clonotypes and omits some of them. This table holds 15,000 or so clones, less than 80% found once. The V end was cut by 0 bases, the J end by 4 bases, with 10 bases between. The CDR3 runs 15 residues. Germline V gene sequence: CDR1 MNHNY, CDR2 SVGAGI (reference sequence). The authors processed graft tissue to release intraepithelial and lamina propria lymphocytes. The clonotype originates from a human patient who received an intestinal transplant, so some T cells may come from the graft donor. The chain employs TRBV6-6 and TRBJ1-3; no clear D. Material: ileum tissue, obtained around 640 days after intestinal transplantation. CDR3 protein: CASSYSTGVGNTIYF. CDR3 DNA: TGTGCCAGCAGTTACTCGACCGGGGTGGGAAACACCATATATTTT.